This entry features one TCR beta chain sequence. The antigen remains undetermined. As the sequencing template, cDNA was produced by extracting RNA and reverse transcribing it. Clones were sequenced by immunoSEQ multiplex PCR, and TCRdb holds only the in-frame ones, with some missing. Here the sample spans fewer than 350,000 clones, 58% being singletons. Treatment in this sample: oral pan-JAK inhibitor, 5-10 mg twice daily. Peripheral blood samples and lesional scalp punch biopsies were obtained from alopecia areata patients. The data are from a study of CD8+ T cells in alopecia areata. CDR3 length: 15 amino acids. Looked up from germline, CDR1 is SQVTM and CDR2 is ANQGSEA. Trimming removed 7 bases at V and 4 bases at J, with 20 bases between. Overall study results and limits: Because one nonresponder was included, the link of baseline CD8+ expansion to response is considered uncertain. Lesional scalp exceeded normal scalp in clonality, especially in alopecia totalis/universalis.

The chain is built from TRBV29-1 and TRBJ2-1, with D perhaps being TRBD1 or TRBD2 (5 bases each). The TCR was taken from a human donor with alopecia areata. Sequenced here: CD4+ T cells sorted from blood, sampled at week 24, from a patient treated with tofacitinib. As DNA, the CDR3 is TGCAGCGCGCTCCGAGGGGCGGCCACTTACAATGAGCAGTTCTTC. Protein product: CSALRGAATYNEQFF.